This T cell receptor beta chain stems from a study of CD8+CD57+ T cells in acquired aplastic anemia. This clonotype appeared a single time. The antigen remains unidentified. CDR3 size: 14 residues. V gave up 3 bases and J gave up 3 bases; unmatched junction bases: 5. CDR1 SQVTM and CDR2 ANQGSEA come from the germline V gene. Profiling of TCR beta VDJ combinations and CDR3 sequences used genomic DNA as template. TCRdb redid the calling of the reads with MiXCR, one entry per CDR3 protein. Found here are roughly 130,000 distinct CDR3 sequences, 48% of them singletons; the top ten hold around 2.5%. Study results and limitations: Between patients and controls, CD8+ Simpson's diversity did not vary significantly.

Sequencing was done on a sample of sorted CD4+, CD8+, or CD8+CD57+ T cells (not recorded which) from PBMCs. V is TRBV29-1 and J is TRBJ2-1, with 7 bases matching TRBD1. This receptor was taken from a human donor in good health, serving as a control. In DNA form, the CDR3 reads TGCAGCGTTGAGGACAGGCGGCACTACAATGAGCAGTTCTTC. Translation: CSVEDRRHYNEQFF.